Each of the 20 T cell receptor beta chains below was sequenced from the same sample in a study of low-dose radiotherapy and immunotherapy resistance in tumors. TRAV- and TRBV-specific primers, spanning alpha and beta chains, primed first-strand cDNA. Amplification, which lasted around 20 PCR cycles, used a constant-region primer and V-primer adapter to amplify TCRs. TCRdb called the reads again in MiXCR, with one record for every CDR3 protein. This table has more than 45,000 distinct CDR3 sequences, approximately 25% appearing once. The time point is: before trial treatment. The source was PBMCs, collected before treatment. The source is a male donor with prostate cancer.

This chain's CDR3 is CASSEGTFGANVLTF. The DNA of the CDR3 is TGTGCCAGCAGTGAAGGAACCTTCGGGGCCAACGTCCTGACTTTC. V and J are TRBV2 and TRBJ2-6, with D unresolved. This CDR3 is built from 15 residues. The germline V gene has CDR1 SNHLY and CDR2 FYNNEI. Deletions cut 1 base from V and 4 bases from J, with 8 bases between.

This clonotype was found many times. V gene TRBV19 combines with J gene TRBJ2-2; 8 bases agree with TRBD2. CDR3 length: 14 residues. Per the germline V gene, CDR1 is LNHDA and CDR2 is SQIVND (reference sequence). Trimming at V came to 5 bases and at J to 5 bases, leaving 4 bases not matched to a gene. In nucleotides, the CDR3 is TGTGCCAGTAGTGTGCGGGAGGAGACCGGGGAGCTGTTTTTT. Protein: CASSVREETGELFF.

The chain joins TRBV9 to TRBJ2-6, with D maybe TRBD2 (5 bases). The CDR3 runs 15 residues. V was trimmed by 1 base and J by 5 bases, leaving 10 bases between them. The germline CDR1 and CDR2 sequences are SGDLS and YYNGEE. The CDR3 loop is CASSVKAGRANVLTF. CDR3 coding DNA: TGTGCCAGCAGCGTAAAGGCGGGTAGGGCCAACGTCCTGACTTTC.

This chain connects TRBV7-2 to TRBJ2-1, with D possibly being TRBD2 (6 bases). The V end lost 5 bases, the J end lost 3 bases, and 14 bases lay between the germline ends. Germline CDR1 reads SGHTA; CDR2 reads FQGNSA. The CDR3 length is 15 residues. CDR3 in amino acids: CASSKTSIGYNEQFF. As DNA, the CDR3 is TGTGCCAGCAGCAAAACTAGCATCGGCTACAATGAGCAGTTCTTC.

For this clonotype: A read error is likely here: a far larger clone is one base away. V usage is TRBV7-6 and J usage is TRBJ2-1, with 11 bases matching TRBD2. CDR3 length equals 17 residues. Trimming took 5 bases from V and 10 from J; bases not matched to a gene: 16. The V gene's germline CDR1 is SGHVS and CDR2 FNYEAQ. The CDR3 loop reads CASSPAGTSGYEAEQFF. The CDR3 DNA is TGTGCCAGCAGCCCAGCCGGGACTAGCGGCTACGAAGCCGAGCAGTTCTTC.

This clonotype was detected many times. The chain is built from TRBV7-8 and TRBJ1-6, with 7 bases lining up with TRBD1. The CDR3 is 16 residues long. The V gene's germline CDR1 is SGHVS and CDR2 FQNEAQ. Losses at the gene ends were 5 bases for V and 8 bases for J; bases not matched to a gene: 12. CDR3 sequence: CASSSLDRVIDSPLHF. CDR3 nucleotides: TGTGCCAGCAGCAGCCTCGACAGGGTGATAGATTCACCCCTCCACTTT. Full variable domain (rest looked up from reference TRBV7-8 and TRBJ1-6): GAGVSQSPRYKVAKRGQDVALRCDPISGHVSLFWYQQALGQGPEFLTYFQNEAQLDKSGLPSDRFFAERPEGSVSTLKIQRTQQEDSAVYLCASSSLDRVIDSPLHFGNGTRLTVT.

Remarks on this clonotype: At one boundary the junction diverges from the germline segment, which might be a read error. The gene calls are TRBV24-1 and TRBJ2-3; TRBD1 matches at 8 bases. Germline V gene sequence: CDR1 KGHDR, CDR2 SFDVKD. The CDR3 length is 16 residues. CDR3 sequence (DNA): TGTGCCAGCAGTGATTTTGGATCACAGGGGGGAGATACGCAGTATTTT. Encoded protein: CASSDFGSQGGDTQYF.

This clonotype has a handful of counts. The chain has TRBV4-1 and TRBJ2-2; 7 bases map to TRBD2. The length of the CDR3 is 15 residues. After removal of 1 base from V and 1 base from J, the junction contained 0 bases not matched to a gene. Per germline, CDR1 MGHRA and CDR2 YSYEKL. The CDR3 region is CASSQAGGNTGELFF. The CDR3 DNA follows: TGCGCCAGCAGCCAAGCGGGAGGGAACACCGGGGAGCTGTTTTTT.

This clonotype was observed many times. The chain's CDR3 is CASSQEPNYGYTF. As DNA, the CDR3 is TGTGCCAGCAGCCAAGAGCCTAACTATGGCTACACCTTC. The V and J genes are TRBV14 and TRBJ1-2, with D unclear. Germline values: CDR1 SGHDN, CDR2 FVKESK. Deletions cut 0 bases from V and 0 bases from J, with 2 bases between. The CDR3 runs to 13 residues.

The CDR3 DNA reads as TGTGCCAGCAGCCGTGGCGGGACAGAAAGCTACGAGCAGTACTTC. Translating it yields CASSRGGTESYEQYF. V is TRBV11-2 and J is TRBJ2-7; D is perhaps TRBD1 (7 bases). The CDR3 runs to 15 residues. V dropped 5 bases and J dropped 3 bases, with 17 bases sitting between them. CDR1 is SGHAT and CDR2 is FQNNGV in the germline V gene.

V gene TRBV6-1 combines with J gene TRBJ2-7; 11 bases are shared with TRBD2. Germline CDR1 reads MNHNS; CDR2 reads SASEGT. V gave up 5 bases and J gave up 5 bases; unmatched junction bases: 14. This CDR3 spans 17 amino acids. CDR3 region: CASSPLDSSGGLDEQYF. The CDR3 DNA follows: TGTGCCAGCAGTCCTCTCGACTCTAGCGGGGGGCTGGACGAGCAGTACTTC.

This clonotype was counted ten times or more. J is TRBJ2-1 and V is TRBV20-1; D remains ambiguous. V was pared by 0 bases and J by 2 bases, with 11 bases between. Germline V gene lookup returns CDR1 DFQATT and CDR2 SNEGSKA (reference sequence). The CDR3 totals 15 residues. The CDR3 DNA follows: TGCAGTGCTAGAGACCGCGTCGGTCCCTACAATGAGCAGTTCTTC. Its protein product is CSARDRVGPYNEQFF.

This clonotype has ten or more counts. The CDR3, as DNA: TGTGCCAGCAACATGGGGGGCCAGAACACTGAAGCTTTCTTT. Protein sequence: CASNMGGQNTEAFF. The V and J genes are TRBV5-4 and TRBJ1-1; a possible D gene is TRBD1 (6 bases). CDR1 is SGHNT, CDR2 YYREEE, per germline (reference sequence). This CDR3 comprises 14 residues. V was pared by 6 bases and J by 1 base, with 13 bases between.

This clonotype was recorded at least ten times. The V and J genes are TRBV6-2 or TRBV6-3 and TRBJ1-1, with 8 bases lining up with TRBD1. Germline CDR1 reads MNHEY; CDR2 reads SVGEGT. The length of the CDR3 is 14 residues. Trimming cost V 5 bases and J 1 base; bases outside gene matches: 3. The CDR3 sequence: CASSEQGGNTEAFF. The CDR3 bases are TGTGCCAGCAGTGAACAGGGGGGGAACACTGAAGCTTTCTTT.

This clonotype came up many times. This sequence joins TRBV5-1 and TRBJ2-5; tentatively, D is TRBD1 (6 bases). Germline loops: CDR1 SGHRS, CDR2 YFSETQ. Trimming pared 1 base from V and 0 bases from J, leaving 7 bases between. This CDR3 contains 14 residues. The CDR3 is CASSLSGDQETQYF. The CDR3 coding sequence is TGCGCCAGCAGCTTGTCAGGGGACCAAGAGACCCAGTACTTC.

Ten or more counts support this clonotype. The chain links TRBV10-3 to TRBJ2-7; tentative D call: TRBD1 (5 bases). This CDR3 contains 13 residues. V dropped 6 bases and J dropped 3 bases, with 12 bases sitting between them. Germline loops: CDR1 ENHRY, CDR2 SYGVKD. The chain's CDR3 is CAISWGENYEQYF. The CDR3 DNA reads as TGTGCCATCAGCTGGGGCGAAAACTACGAGCAGTACTTC.

This clonotype was seen many times. This chain joins TRBV5-1 and TRBJ2-1; the D gene is possibly TRBD2 (7 bases). Trimming took 0 bases from V and 10 from J, leaving 23 bases between them. The length of the CDR3 is 17 residues. Looked up from germline, CDR1 is SGHRS and CDR2 is YFSETQ. The CDR3 nucleotides read TGCGCCAGCAGCTTGGGGTCTAAGGGGGGGGCCTTGGGGGAGCAGTTCTTC. It yields the protein CASSLGSKGGALGEQFF.

The V gene is TRBV5-4, the J gene TRBJ2-1; TRBD2 aligns across 10 bases. CDR3 length: 16 residues. Trimming took 4 bases from V and 3 from J; bases not matched to a gene: 7. From germline, CDR1 is SGHNT and CDR2 YYREEE (reference sequence). CDR3 sequence reads: CASSGPGLAVYNEQFF. The CDR3, as DNA: TGTGCCAGCAGCGGGCCCGGACTAGCGGTCTACAATGAGCAGTTCTTC.

This clonotype has at least ten counts. The chain employs TRBV12-3 or TRBV12-4 and TRBJ1-6; 8 bases are shared with TRBD1. The CDR3 spans 16 residues. V dropped 6 bases and J dropped 7; count of bases not matched to a gene: 11. The CDR3 bases are TGTGCCAGCAGCCTGAGCGGCAGGGGGCTGAATTCACCCCTCCACTTT. This translates into CASSLSGRGLNSPLHF.

This clonotype was picked up many times. The V call is TRBV27, the J call TRBJ2-7; 8 bases agree with TRBD1. Germline CDR1 is MNHEY and CDR2 is SMNVEV (reference sequence). The CDR3 length is 15 residues. V shed 3 bases and J 2 bases; nucleotides not matched to a gene: 6. The CDR3 nucleotides read TGTGCCAGCAGTTTTAGGGACAGGTACACCTACGAGCAGTACTTC. It specifies CASSFRDRYTYEQYF.